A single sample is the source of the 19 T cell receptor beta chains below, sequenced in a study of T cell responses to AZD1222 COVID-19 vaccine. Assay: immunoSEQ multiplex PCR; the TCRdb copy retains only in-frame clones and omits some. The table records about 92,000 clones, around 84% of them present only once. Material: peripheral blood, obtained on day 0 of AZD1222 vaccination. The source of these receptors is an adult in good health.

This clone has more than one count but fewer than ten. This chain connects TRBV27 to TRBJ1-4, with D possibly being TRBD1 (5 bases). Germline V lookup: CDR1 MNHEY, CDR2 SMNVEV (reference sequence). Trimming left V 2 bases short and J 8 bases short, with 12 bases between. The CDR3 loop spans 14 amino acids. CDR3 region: CASSLTQGGEKLFF. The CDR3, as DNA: TGTGCCAGCAGTTTAACTCAGGGCGGGGAAAAACTGTTTTTT.

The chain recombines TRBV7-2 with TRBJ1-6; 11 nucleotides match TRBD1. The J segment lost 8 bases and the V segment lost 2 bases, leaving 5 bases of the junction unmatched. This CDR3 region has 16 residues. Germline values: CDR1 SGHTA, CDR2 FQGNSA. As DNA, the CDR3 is TGTGCCAGCAGCTTATTGGGACAGGGGGTCGATTCACCCCTCCACTTT. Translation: CASSLLGQGVDSPLHF.

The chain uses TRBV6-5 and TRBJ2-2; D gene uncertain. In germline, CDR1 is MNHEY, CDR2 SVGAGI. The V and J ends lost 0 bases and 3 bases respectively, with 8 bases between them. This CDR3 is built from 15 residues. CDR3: CASSYSMRHTGELFF. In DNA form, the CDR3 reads TGTGCCAGCAGTTACTCGATGCGACACACCGGGGAGCTGTTTTTT.

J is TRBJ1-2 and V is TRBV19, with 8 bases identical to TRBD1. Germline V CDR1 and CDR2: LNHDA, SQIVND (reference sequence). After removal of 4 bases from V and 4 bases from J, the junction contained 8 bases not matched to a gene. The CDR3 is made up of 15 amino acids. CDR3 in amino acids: CASSKKTQGAYGYTF. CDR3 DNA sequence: TGTGCCAGTAGTAAAAAGACTCAGGGGGCCTATGGCTACACCTTC.

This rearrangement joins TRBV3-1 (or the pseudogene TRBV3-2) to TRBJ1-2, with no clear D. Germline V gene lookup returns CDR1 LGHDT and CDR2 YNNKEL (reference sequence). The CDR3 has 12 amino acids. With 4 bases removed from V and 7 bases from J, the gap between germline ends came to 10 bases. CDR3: CASSLSDSGYTF. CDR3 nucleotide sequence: TGTGCCAGCAGCCTGTCGGACTCTGGCTACACCTTC.

CDR3 region: CASSPGVETYEQYF. The CDR3 region has the DNA TGTGCCAGCTCACCAGGGGTGGAGACCTACGAGCAGTACTTC. The rearrangement joins TRBV18 to TRBJ2-7; D gene ambiguous. There are 14 residues in the CDR3. The germline V gene has CDR1 KGHSH and CDR2 LQKENI. The germline V and J ends were trimmed by 2 bases and 2 bases, with 10 bases remaining between them.

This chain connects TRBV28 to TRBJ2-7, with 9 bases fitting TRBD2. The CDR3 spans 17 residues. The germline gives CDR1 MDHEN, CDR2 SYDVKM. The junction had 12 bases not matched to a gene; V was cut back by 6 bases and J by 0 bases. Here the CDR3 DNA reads TGTGCCAGCAGCTCTATGACTAGCGGACTAAACTCCTACGAGCAGTACTTC. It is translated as CASSSMTSGLNSYEQYF.

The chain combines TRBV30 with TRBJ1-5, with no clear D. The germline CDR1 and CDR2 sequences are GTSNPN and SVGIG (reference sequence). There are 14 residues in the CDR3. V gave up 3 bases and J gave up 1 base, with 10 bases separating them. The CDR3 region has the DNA TGTGCCTGGAGCCGAGGTCTGAGCAATCAGCCCCAGCATTTT. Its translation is CAWSRGLSNQPQHF.

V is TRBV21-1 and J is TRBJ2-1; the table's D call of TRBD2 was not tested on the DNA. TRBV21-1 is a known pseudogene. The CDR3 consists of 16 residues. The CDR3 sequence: CASSNGGRSGYNEQFF. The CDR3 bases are TGTGCCAGCAGCAATGGCGGGAGGAGTGGGTACAATGAGCAGTTCTTC.

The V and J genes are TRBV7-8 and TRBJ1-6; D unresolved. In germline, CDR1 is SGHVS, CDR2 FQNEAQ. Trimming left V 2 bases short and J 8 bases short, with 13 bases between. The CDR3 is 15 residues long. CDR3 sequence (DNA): TGTGCCAGCAGCTTAAAGTCTTCAGAGTATTCACCCCTCCACTTT. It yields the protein CASSLKSSEYSPLHF.

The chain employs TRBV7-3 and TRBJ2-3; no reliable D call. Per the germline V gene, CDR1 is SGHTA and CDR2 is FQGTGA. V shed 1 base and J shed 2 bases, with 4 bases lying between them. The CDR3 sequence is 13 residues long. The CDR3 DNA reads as TGTGCCAGCAGCTTAATTTACACAGATACGCAGTATTTT. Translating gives CASSLIYTDTQYF.

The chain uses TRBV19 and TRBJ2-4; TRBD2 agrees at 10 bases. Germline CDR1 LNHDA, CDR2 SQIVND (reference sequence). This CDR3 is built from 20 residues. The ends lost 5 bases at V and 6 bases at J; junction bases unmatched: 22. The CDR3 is CASSSLRIAGGPRSGNIQYF. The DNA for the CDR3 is TGTGCCAGTAGTTCCCTCCGTATAGCGGGAGGCCCAAGGTCCGGAAACATTCAGTACTTC.

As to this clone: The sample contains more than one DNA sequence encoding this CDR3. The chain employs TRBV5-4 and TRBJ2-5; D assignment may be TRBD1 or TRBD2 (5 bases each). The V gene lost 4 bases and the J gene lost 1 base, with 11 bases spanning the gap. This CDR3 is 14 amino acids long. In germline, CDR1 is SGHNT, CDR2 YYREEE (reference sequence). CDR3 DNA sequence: TGTGCCAGCAGCCTCCTCGGGGCCCAAGAGACCCAGTACTTC. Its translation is CASSLLGAQETQYF.

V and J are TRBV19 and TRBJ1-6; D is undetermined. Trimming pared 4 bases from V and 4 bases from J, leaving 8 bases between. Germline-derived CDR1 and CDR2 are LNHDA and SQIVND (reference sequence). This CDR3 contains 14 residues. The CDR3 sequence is CASSTEGYNSPLHF. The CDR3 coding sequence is TGTGCCAGTAGTACCGAAGGGTATAATTCACCCCTCCACTTT.

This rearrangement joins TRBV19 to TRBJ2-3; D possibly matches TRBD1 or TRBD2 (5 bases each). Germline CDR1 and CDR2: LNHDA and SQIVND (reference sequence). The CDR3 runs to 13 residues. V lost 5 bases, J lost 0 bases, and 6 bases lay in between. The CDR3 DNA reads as TGTGCCAGTAGTCGGGACAGCACAGATACGCAGTATTTT. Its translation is CASSRDSTDTQYF. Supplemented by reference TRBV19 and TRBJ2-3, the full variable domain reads DGGITQSPKYLFRKEGQNVTLSCEQNLNHDAMYWYRQDPGQGLRLIYYSQIVNDFQKGDIAEGYSVSREKKESFPLTVTSAQKNPTAFYLCASSRDSTDTQYFGPGTRLTVL.

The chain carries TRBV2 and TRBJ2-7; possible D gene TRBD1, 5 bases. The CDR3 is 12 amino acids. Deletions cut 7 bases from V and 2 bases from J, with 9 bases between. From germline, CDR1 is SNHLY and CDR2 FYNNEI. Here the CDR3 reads CASKGAAYEQYF. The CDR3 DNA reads TGTGCCAGCAAAGGGGCTGCCTACGAGCAGTACTTC.

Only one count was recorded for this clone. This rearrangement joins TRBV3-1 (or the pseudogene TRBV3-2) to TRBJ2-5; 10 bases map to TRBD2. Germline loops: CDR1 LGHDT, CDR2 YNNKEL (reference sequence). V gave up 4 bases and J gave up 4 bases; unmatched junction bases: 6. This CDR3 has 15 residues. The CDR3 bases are TGTGCCAGCAGCCCAGGGGAGCGGGGGGGAGAGACCCAGTACTTC. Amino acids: CASSPGERGGETQYF.

CDR3 amino acids: CASSIGWHPPYEQYF. The CDR3 nucleotides are TGTGCCAGTAGTATTGGCTGGCACCCCCCCTACGAGCAGTACTTC. The chain uses TRBV19 and TRBJ2-7; D is unclear. Germline V gene data show CDR1 as LNHDA and CDR2 as SQIVND (reference sequence). The CDR3 has 15 amino acids. V was trimmed by 3 bases and J by 2 bases, leaving 14 bases between them.

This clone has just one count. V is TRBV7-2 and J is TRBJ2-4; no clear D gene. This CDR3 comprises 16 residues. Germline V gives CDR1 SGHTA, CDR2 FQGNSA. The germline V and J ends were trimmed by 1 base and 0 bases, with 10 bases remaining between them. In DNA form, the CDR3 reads TGTGCCAGCAGCTTAGGGCAGCAACTAGCCAAAAACATTCAGTACTTC. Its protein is CASSLGQQLAKNIQYF.